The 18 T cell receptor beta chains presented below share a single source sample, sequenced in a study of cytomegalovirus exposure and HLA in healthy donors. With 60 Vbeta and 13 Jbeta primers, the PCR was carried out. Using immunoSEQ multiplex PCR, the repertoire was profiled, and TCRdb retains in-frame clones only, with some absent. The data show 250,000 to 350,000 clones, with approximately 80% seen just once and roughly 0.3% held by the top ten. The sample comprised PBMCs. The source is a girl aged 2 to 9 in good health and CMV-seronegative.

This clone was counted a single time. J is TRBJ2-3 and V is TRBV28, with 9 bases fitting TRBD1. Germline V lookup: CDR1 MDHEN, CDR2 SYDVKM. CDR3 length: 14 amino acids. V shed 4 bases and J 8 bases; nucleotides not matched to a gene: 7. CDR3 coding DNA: TGTGCCAGCAGTTCAACAGGGGGCGGAATTACGCAGTATTTT. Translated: CASSSTGGGITQYF.

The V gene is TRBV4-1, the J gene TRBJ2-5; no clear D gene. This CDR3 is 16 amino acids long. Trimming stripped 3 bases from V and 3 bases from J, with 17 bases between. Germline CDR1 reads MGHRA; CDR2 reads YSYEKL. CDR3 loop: CASSHNPSSSEETQYF. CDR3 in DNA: TGCGCCAGCAGCCACAACCCTTCTAGTTCAGAAGAGACCCAGTACTTC.

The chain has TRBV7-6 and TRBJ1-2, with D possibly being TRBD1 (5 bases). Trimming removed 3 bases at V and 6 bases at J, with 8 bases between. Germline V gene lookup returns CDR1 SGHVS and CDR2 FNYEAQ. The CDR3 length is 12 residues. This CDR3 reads CASSLSGNGYTF. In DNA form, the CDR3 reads TGTGCCAGCAGCTTGTCAGGGAATGGCTACACCTTC.

The CDR3 DNA follows: TGTGCCTGGAGCTTGGGGGGCTCCTACGAGCAGTACTTC. Residues: CAWSLGGSYEQYF. This chain connects TRBV30 to TRBJ2-7; tentative D call: TRBD2 (6 bases). This CDR3 is built from 13 residues. V was cut by 3 bases and J by 0 bases, with 9 bases left in between. CDR1 is GTSNPN, CDR2 SVGIG, per germline (reference sequence).

CDR3 region: CASRSLDGSNQPQHF. The CDR3 DNA reads TGTGCCAGCAGATCCCTAGACGGTAGCAATCAGCCCCAGCATTTT. The chain is built from TRBV6-6 and TRBJ1-5; the D is unclear. CDR3 length: 15 residues. The V gene lost 6 bases and the J gene lost 0 bases, with 12 bases spanning the gap. Germline CDR1 reads MNHNY; CDR2 reads SVGAGI (reference sequence).

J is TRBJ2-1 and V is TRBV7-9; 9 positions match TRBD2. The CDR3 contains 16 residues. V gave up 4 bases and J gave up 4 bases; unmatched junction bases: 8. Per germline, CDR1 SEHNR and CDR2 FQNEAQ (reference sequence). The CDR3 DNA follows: TGTGCCAGCAGCTCGCTACGAGCGGGGGGTTACAATGAGCAGTTCTTC. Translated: CASSSLRAGGYNEQFF.

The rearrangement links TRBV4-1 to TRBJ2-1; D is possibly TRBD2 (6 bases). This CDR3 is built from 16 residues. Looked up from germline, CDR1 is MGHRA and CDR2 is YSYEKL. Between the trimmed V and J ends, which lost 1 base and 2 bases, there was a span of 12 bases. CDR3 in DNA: TGCGCCAGCAGCCAAGTGGCGGGGATCCCCTACAATGAGCAGTTCTTC. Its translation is CASSQVAGIPYNEQFF.

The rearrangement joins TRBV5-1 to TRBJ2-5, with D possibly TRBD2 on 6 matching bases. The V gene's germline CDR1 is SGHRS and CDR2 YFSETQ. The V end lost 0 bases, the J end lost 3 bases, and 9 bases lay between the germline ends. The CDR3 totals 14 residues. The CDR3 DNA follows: TGCGCCAGCAGCTTGGGGGGGGTCGAAGAGACCCAGTACTTC. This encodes CASSLGGVEETQYF. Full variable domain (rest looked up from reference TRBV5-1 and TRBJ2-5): KAGVTQTPRYLIKTRGQQVTLSCSPISGHRSVSWYQQTPGQGLQFLFEYFSETQRNKGNFPGRFSGRQFSNSRSEMNVSTLELGDSALYLCASSLGGVEETQYFGPGTRLLVL.

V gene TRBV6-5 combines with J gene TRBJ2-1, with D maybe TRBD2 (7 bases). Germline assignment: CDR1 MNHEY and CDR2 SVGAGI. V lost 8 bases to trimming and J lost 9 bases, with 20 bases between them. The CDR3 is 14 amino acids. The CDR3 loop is CASCGGGGGVEQFF. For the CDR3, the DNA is TGTGCCAGCTGTGGCGGGGGCGGGGGCGTTGAGCAGTTCTTC.

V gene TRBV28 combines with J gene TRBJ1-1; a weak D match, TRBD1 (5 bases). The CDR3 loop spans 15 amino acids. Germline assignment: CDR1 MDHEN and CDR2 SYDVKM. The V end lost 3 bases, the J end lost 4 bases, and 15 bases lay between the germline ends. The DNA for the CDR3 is TGTGCCAGCAGTTTCCTTGAGTCGGGGGTCACTGAAGCTTTCTTT. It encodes CASSFLESGVTEAFF.

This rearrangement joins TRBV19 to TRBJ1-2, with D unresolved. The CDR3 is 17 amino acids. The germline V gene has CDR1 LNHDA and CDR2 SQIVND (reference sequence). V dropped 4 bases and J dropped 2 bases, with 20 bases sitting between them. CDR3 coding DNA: TGTGCCAGTAGTACCTGGTTTTTCGAGGCGCCGAACTATGGCTACACCTTC. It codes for CASSTWFFEAPNYGYTF.

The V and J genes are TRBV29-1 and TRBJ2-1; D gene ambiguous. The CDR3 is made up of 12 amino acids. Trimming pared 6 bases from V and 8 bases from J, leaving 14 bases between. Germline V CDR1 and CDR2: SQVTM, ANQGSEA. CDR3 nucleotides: TGCAGCGTCGTCGCAGGTCGCGATGAGCAGTTCTTC. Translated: CSVVAGRDEQFF.

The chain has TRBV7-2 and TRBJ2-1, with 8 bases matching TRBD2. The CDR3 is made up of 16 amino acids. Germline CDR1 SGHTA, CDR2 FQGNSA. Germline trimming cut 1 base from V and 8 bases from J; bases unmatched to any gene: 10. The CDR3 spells CASSLVRAGDYHEQFF. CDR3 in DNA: TGTGCCAGCAGCTTAGTCCGAGCGGGAGATTACCATGAGCAGTTCTTC. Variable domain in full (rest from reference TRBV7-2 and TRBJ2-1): GAGVSQSPSNKVTEKGKDVELRCDPISGHTALYWYRQSLGQGLEFLIYFQGNSAPDKSGLPSDRFSAERTGGSVSTLTIQRTQQEDSAVYLCASSLVRAGDYHEQFFGPGTRLTVL.

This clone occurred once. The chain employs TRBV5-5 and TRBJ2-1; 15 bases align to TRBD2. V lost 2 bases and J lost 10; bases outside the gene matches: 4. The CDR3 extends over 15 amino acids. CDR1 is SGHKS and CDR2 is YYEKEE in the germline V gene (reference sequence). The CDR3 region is CASSFGLAGGHEQFF. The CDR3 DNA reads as TGTGCCAGCAGCTTCGGACTAGCGGGGGGGCACGAGCAGTTCTTC.

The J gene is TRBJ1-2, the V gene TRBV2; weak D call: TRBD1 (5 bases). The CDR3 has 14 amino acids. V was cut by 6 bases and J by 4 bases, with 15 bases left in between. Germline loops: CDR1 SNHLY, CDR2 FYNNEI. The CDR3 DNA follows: TGTGCCAGCAGACAACCGGGACTACCCTATGGCTACACCTTC. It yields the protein CASRQPGLPYGYTF.

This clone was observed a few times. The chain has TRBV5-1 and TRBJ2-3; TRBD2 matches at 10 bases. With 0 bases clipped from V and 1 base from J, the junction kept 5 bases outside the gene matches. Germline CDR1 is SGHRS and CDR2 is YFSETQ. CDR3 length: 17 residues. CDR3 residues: CASSLGHLAGGTDTQYF. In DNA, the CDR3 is TGCGCCAGCAGCTTGGGACATCTAGCGGGAGGCACAGATACGCAGTATTTT.

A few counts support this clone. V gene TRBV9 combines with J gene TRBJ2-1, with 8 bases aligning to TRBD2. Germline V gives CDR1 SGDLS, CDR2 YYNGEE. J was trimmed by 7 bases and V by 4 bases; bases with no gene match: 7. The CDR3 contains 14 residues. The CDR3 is CASSPGGPRNEQFF. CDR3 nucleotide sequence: TGTGCCAGCAGCCCGGGGGGGCCTAGGAATGAGCAGTTCTTC.

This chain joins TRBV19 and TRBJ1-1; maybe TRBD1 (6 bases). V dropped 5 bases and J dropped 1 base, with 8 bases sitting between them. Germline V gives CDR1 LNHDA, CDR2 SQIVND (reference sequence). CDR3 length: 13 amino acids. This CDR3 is CASSEGQNTEAFF. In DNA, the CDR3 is TGTGCCAGTAGTGAGGGACAGAACACTGAAGCTTTCTTT.